This TCR beta chain came from a study of Graves' ophthalmopathy and Graves' hyperthyroidism. Overall study context: The blood sample was drawn at first diagnosis and before any treatment. The study, taken as a whole, reports: Ophthalmopathy could be told apart from stable hyperthyroidism by a 13-signature model (87.88% sensitivity, approximately 76% specificity). The blood repertoire also included most expanded thyroid clonotypes above 0.001 frequency.

RNA transcripts were the template, and TCR beta CDR3 regions were amplified from them. A first-round RT-PCR used HTBI primers, followed by a second-round multiplex PCR. TCRdb re-derived calls from the multiplex PCR reads in MiXCR, one entry per CDR3 protein. The sample consists of around 340,000 distinct CDR3 sequences, about a sixth of them appearing once. What supplied the PBMCs was roughly 9.7 ml of fresh peripheral blood. The CDR3 sequence is 15 residues long. V was shortened by 0 bases and J by 4 bases, with 10 bases between the two germline ends. Germline CDR1 and CDR2: SGHRS and YFSETQ. This clonotype was counted ten times or more. Its cognate antigen is unknown.

The source of this sequence is an adult man with Graves' ophthalmopathy. The chain uses TRBV5-1 and TRBJ2-2; tentative D call: TRBD1 (6 bases). The sample comprised peripheral blood. CDR3 sequence: CASSLEGQATGELFF. CDR3 sequence (DNA): TGCGCCAGCAGCTTGGAGGGACAAGCCACCGGGGAGCTGTTTTTT.